Listed below are T cell receptor beta chains from one sample, sequenced in a study of OX40 agonist ivuxolimab in advanced cancers. Sequencing used immunoSEQ multiplex PCR; TCRdb keeps in-frame clones, though not all of them. The table includes under 20,000 clones, nearly 85% detected once. Sequenced here: CD4+ or CD8+ T cells sorted from blood, sampled in a trial of the OX40 agonist ivuxolimab. Source of these receptors: an adult with an advanced solid tumor such as melanoma, head and neck, liver or kidney cancer. CDR3s include the opening cysteine and the closing phenylalanine or tryptophan. Each record gives: clone size, D gene, CDR3 length, J gene, V gene, CDR3 protein, CDR3 DNA. The D gene is left open where the match is weak. For some rows the clone size is stated as once, few or many, or as a class when expanded; others skip it.

>NA|NA|11|TRBJ2-1|TRBV5-6
CASSPGMGQFF
TGTGCCAGCAGCCCTGGAATGGGGCAGTTCTTC
>NA|NA|12|TRBJ2-7|TRBV7-9
CASSLVRTEQYF
TGTGCCAGCAGCTTAGTTCGGACAGAGCAGTACTTC
>NA|NA|12|TRBJ2-7|TRBV7-3
CASSLGPHEQYF
TGTGCCAGCAGCTTAGGACCCCACGAGCAGTACTTC
>NA|TRBD1|15|TRBJ2-7|TRBV5-1
CASSLEGDSSYEQYF
TGCGCCAGCAGCTTGGAGGGGGACAGCTCCTACGAGCAGTACTTC
>NA|NA|13|TRBJ1-1|TRBV27
CASSLAGVTEAFF
TGTGCCAGCAGTTTGGCAGGTGTCACTGAAGCTTTCTTT
>NA|NA|16|TRBJ1-2|TRBV7-9
CASTHQLGAMDYGYTF
TGTGCCAGCACCCACCAACTCGGGGCCATGGACTATGGCTACACCTTC
>NA|TRBD1|14|TRBJ2-7|TRBV6-5
CASSSGTGVREQYF
TGTGCCAGCAGTTCCGGGACAGGGGTGAGGGAGCAGTACTTC
>NA|NA|15|TRBJ1-4|TRBV18
CASSPSGGEGEKLFF
TGTGCCAGCTCACCATCGGGGGGTGAGGGTGAAAAACTGTTTTTT
>once|TRBD1|15|TRBJ1-3|TRBV19
CASDPGTGGRNTIYF
TGTGCCAGTGACCCCGGGACAGGGGGTCGAAACACCATATATTTT
>few|NA|20|TRBJ1-6|TRBV9
CASSVATLGRAVFVDSPLHF
TGTGCCAGCAGCGTAGCTACATTGGGCAGGGCCGTTTTCGTTGACTCACCCCTCCACTTT
>once|TRBD2|15|TRBJ2-5|TRBV4-2
CASSRLAGDQETQYF
TGTGCCAGCAGCCGACTAGCGGGAGACCAAGAGACCCAGTACTTC
>NA|TRBD2|15|TRBJ2-1|TRBV7-6
CASSLTASGDNEQFF
TGTGCCAGCAGCTTAACAGCTAGCGGGGACAATGAGCAGTTCTTC
>NA|TRBD1|17|TRBJ1-1|TRBV30
CAWSGLPLQGWSTEAFF
TGTGCCTGGAGTGGTCTCCCTCTACAGGGGTGGTCCACTGAAGCTTTCTTT
>NA|TRBD1|17|TRBJ1-5|TRBV7-7
CASSLDLATGIIQPQHF
TGTGCTAGCAGCTTAGATTTGGCGACAGGGATTATTCAGCCCCAGCATTTT
>NA|TRBD2|16|TRBJ2-7|TRBV9
CASSVVPTGRGYEQYF
TGTGCCAGCAGCGTAGTCCCCACGGGGAGGGGCTACGAGCAGTACTTC
>NA|NA|14|TRBJ2-5|TRBV27
CASSTNGAQETQYF
TGTGCCAGCAGCACAAACGGGGCCCAAGAGACCCAGTACTTC